This record looks at one TCR beta chain sequence and its context. These data are taken from a study of blood T cell repertoires in COVID-19. TCRdb's table, derived via immunoSEQ multiplex PCR, lists solely in-frame clones and lacks some. The sample consists of 90,000 to 120,000 clones, roughly 90% of them appearing once. Germline V gene lookup returns CDR1 MGHRA and CDR2 YSYEKL. Trimming took off 5 bases at V and 8 bases at J, with 21 bases between the two ends. The CDR3 covers 15 residues. This TCR derives from a human donor in a cohort sampled during active COVID-19. Sequencing was done on a sample of peripheral blood. The chain combines TRBV4-1 with TRBJ1-2; D is undetermined. The CDR3 here is CASSVREHLPGGYTF. The CDR3 bases are TGCGCCAGCAGCGTCCGGGAACACTTACCGGGGGGCTACACCTTC.